The next 19 T cell receptor beta chains were all read from a single sample in a study of cytomegalovirus exposure and HLA in healthy donors. The PCR made use of 60 Vbeta and 13 Jbeta primers. Generated by immunoSEQ multiplex PCR, the TCRdb table keeps only in-frame clones and is missing some. The top ten clones hold 1% to 1.5% of a sample with about 140,000 clones, around 80% of them seen once. Specimen: PBMCs. All receptors derive from a male donor in good health and CMV-seropositive.

V and J are TRBV11-2 and TRBJ2-7; 12 nucleotides line up with TRBD2. The V gene end was trimmed by 5 bases and the J gene end by 5 bases; junction bases not matched to a gene: 13. The CDR3 totals 17 residues. Looked up from germline, CDR1 is SGHAT and CDR2 is FQNNGV. The CDR3 nucleotides read TGTGCCAGCAGCCATGGACTAGCGGGGCCCTATGGGGACGAGCAGTACTTC. Translating it yields CASSHGLAGPYGDEQYF.

DNA of the CDR3: TGTGCCAGCAGCCGGGACAGGGGGCTCTACGAGCAGTACTTC. This translates into CASSRDRGLYEQYF. The rearrangement uses TRBV28 and TRBJ2-7, with TRBD1 identical over 12 bases. This CDR3 is 14 amino acids long. V was pared by 6 bases and J by 3 bases, with 3 bases of the junction left unmatched. Germline assignment: CDR1 MDHEN and CDR2 SYDVKM.

This clone was detected only a few times. The chain is built from TRBV10-3 and TRBJ2-3, with D unclear. Per germline, CDR1 ENHRY and CDR2 SYGVKD. CDR3 length: 12 residues. V dropped 6 bases and J dropped 4 bases, with 8 bases sitting between them. CDR3 DNA: TGTGCCATCAGGCCGGGTCCAGATACGCAGTATTTT. Its protein is CAIRPGPDTQYF.

This chain joins TRBV19 and TRBJ1-5; 7 bases are shared with TRBD1. Germline V gene sequence: CDR1 LNHDA, CDR2 SQIVND (reference sequence). V was clipped by 1 base and J by 4 bases; unmatched bases: 4. CDR3 length: 15 residues. CDR3 nucleotide sequence: TGTGCCAGTAGTATAGTGGAGACAGGGAATCAGCCCCAGCATTTT. This encodes CASSIVETGNQPQHF.

This clone appeared a single time. The chain couples TRBV11-1 to TRBJ2-3, with a weak D call TRBD2 (6 bases). CDR3 length equals 15 residues. Germline lookup yields CDR1 SGHAT and CDR2 FQDESV (reference sequence). Trimming removed 4 bases at V and 4 bases at J, with 15 bases between. In DNA form, the CDR3 reads TGTGCCAGCAGCTCGGACCGGGAGTCGGCAGATACGCAGTATTTT. Its protein product is CASSSDRESADTQYF.

This clone came up a few times. This rearrangement joins TRBV10-2 to TRBJ1-5; a possible D gene is TRBD1 (5 bases). This CDR3 spans 15 amino acids. The germline gives CDR1 WSHSY, CDR2 SAAADI. V was trimmed by 0 bases and J by 5 bases, leaving 11 bases between them. The CDR3 DNA sequence: TGCGCCAGCAGTGAGTCAATGCAGGGCCATCAGCCCCAGCATTTT. The encoded protein is CASSESMQGHQPQHF.

The CDR3 DNA reads TGTGCCAGTTCCATTGACAGGGGGCGTTATAATGAGCAGTTCTTC. As protein: CASSIDRGRYNEQFF. V is TRBV7-2 and J is TRBJ2-1; 10 bases match TRBD1. With 9 bases clipped from V and 7 bases from J, the junction kept 12 bases outside the gene matches. The CDR3 is 15 amino acids. Germline-derived CDR1 and CDR2 are SGHTA and FQGNSA. Filled out from reference TRBV7-2 and TRBJ2-1, the complete variable domain reads GAGVSQSPSNKVTEKGKDVELRCDPISGHTALYWYRQSLGQGLEFLIYFQGNSAPDKSGLPSDRFSAERTGGSVSTLTIQRTQQEDSAVYLCASSIDRGRYNEQFFGPGTRLTVL.

The rearrangement uses TRBV5-1 and TRBJ2-1, with 16 bases aligning to TRBD2. With V trimmed by 4 bases and J by 10 bases, 5 bases remained unmatched. Germline V CDR1 and CDR2: SGHRS, YFSETQ. The CDR3 spans 15 residues. CDR3 protein: CASSPGTSGGAEQFF. In DNA, the CDR3 is TGCGCCAGCAGCCCCGGGACTAGCGGGGGGGCGGAGCAGTTCTTC.

This chain uses TRBV14 with TRBJ2-3; maybe TRBD1 (5 bases). This CDR3 is 14 amino acids long. V lost 2 bases, J lost 0 bases, and 6 bases lay in between. CDR1 is SGHDN and CDR2 is FVKESK in the germline V gene. CDR3 sequence: CASSQQGSTDTQYF. CDR3 sequence (DNA): TGTGCCAGCAGCCAACAGGGTAGCACAGATACGCAGTATTTT.

The V gene is TRBV4-1, the J gene TRBJ1-4; weak D call: TRBD1 (6 bases). The germline V and J ends were trimmed by 4 bases and 5 bases, with 17 bases remaining between them. The CDR3 totals 16 residues. The germline V gene encodes CDR1 MGHRA and CDR2 YSYEKL. As DNA, the CDR3 is TGCGCCAGCAGCCCCCTGGGGAGAAGGGGGAATGAAAAACTGTTTTTT. As protein: CASSPLGRRGNEKLFF.

The chain is built from TRBV5-1 and TRBJ1-2; the match to TRBD1 covers 12 bases. The V gene end was trimmed by 4 bases and the J gene end by 7 bases; junction bases not matched to a gene: 17. This CDR3 contains 18 residues. Per the germline V gene, CDR1 is SGHRS and CDR2 is YFSETQ. The CDR3 bases are TGCGCCAGCAGCCCCTATCCGGGACAGGGGGCGCGTCTCGGTGGCTACACCTTC. Protein product: CASSPYPGQGARLGGYTF.

J is TRBJ1-2 and V is TRBV5-1; D possibly corresponds to TRBD1 (5 bases). Trimming took off 0 bases at V and 8 bases at J, with 14 bases between the two ends. Germline CDR1 SGHRS, CDR2 YFSETQ. This CDR3 is built from 14 residues. The CDR3 region is CASSLEARERGYTF. Here the CDR3 DNA reads TGCGCCAGCAGCTTGGAGGCCAGGGAACGGGGCTACACCTTC.

The V gene is TRBV27, the J gene TRBJ2-7; D not resolved. The V end lost 4 bases, the J end lost 0 bases, and 4 bases lay between the germline ends. Germline CDR1 and CDR2: MNHEY and SMNVEV (reference sequence). The CDR3 covers 12 residues. CDR3 nucleotide sequence: TGTGCCAGCAGTTCCAGCTCCTACGAGCAGTACTTC. It is translated as CASSSSSYEQYF.

The rearrangement joins TRBV19 to TRBJ2-1; TRBD2 matches 9 bases. The length of the CDR3 is 14 residues. Trimming at V came to 0 bases and at J to 8 bases, leaving 2 bases not matched to a gene. Germline V gene lookup returns CDR1 LNHDA and CDR2 SQIVND (reference sequence). CDR3 DNA sequence: TGTGCCAGTAGTATAGAGGGGACTAGCTATGAGCAGTTCTTC. It translates to CASSIEGTSYEQFF.

The gene calls are TRBV2 and TRBJ1-1, with a possible D match to TRBD1 (5 bases). There are 15 residues in the CDR3. Trimming removed 0 bases from V and 4 bases from J, with 12 bases in between. Germline V gives CDR1 SNHLY, CDR2 FYNNEI. The CDR3: CASSEAPGLVTEAFF. In DNA form, the CDR3 reads TGTGCCAGCAGTGAAGCCCCAGGGCTGGTCACTGAAGCTTTCTTT.

On this clone itself: Other DNA sequences within the sample encode an identical CDR3. CDR3 loop: CASSPDRGHNQPQHF. Here the CDR3 DNA reads TGTGCCAGCAGTCCCGACAGGGGCCACAATCAGCCCCAGCATTTT. The genes are TRBV28 and TRBJ1-5; TRBD1 matches 8 bases. This CDR3 region has 15 residues. CDR1 and CDR2 from the germline V gene are MDHEN and SYDVKM. V was pared by 5 bases and J by 3 bases, with 6 bases of the junction left unmatched.

This chain joins TRBV9 and TRBJ2-7; no firm D call. The CDR3 has 15 amino acids. V dropped 0 bases and J dropped 0 bases, with 10 bases sitting between them. Germline V lookup: CDR1 SGDLS, CDR2 YYNGEE. The CDR3 sequence: CASSVGPPPSYEQYF. The CDR3 bases are TGTGCCAGCAGCGTAGGGCCCCCCCCCTCCTACGAGCAGTACTTC.

The chain uses TRBV19 and TRBJ1-5; 7 bases agree with TRBD1. The CDR3 runs to 14 residues. Looked up from germline, CDR1 is LNHDA and CDR2 is SQIVND (reference sequence). V was pared by 4 bases and J by 7 bases, with 7 bases of the junction left unmatched. CDR3 residues: CASSTHRGDQPQHF. The CDR3 DNA follows: TGTGCCAGTAGTACCCACAGGGGTGACCAGCCCCAGCATTTT.

The chain couples TRBV27 to TRBJ2-2; 10 bases fit TRBD1. Trimming at V came to 5 bases and at J to 7 bases, leaving 4 bases not matched to a gene. Germline V lookup: CDR1 MNHEY, CDR2 SMNVEV (reference sequence). The CDR3 has 14 amino acids. CDR3 sequence: CASSPGTGVGELFF. CDR3 nucleotide sequence: TGTGCCAGCAGTCCCGGGACAGGGGTCGGGGAGCTGTTTTTT.